These 12 T cell receptor beta chains share one sample of origin, sequenced in a study of blood T cell repertoires in COVID-19. TCRdb's copy holds only in-frame clones and misses some; the assay was immunoSEQ multiplex PCR. The table shows some 300,000 clones, with roughly 86% occurring only once. Input material: PBMCs or T cells enriched from blood (not recorded which). The receptors stem from a woman in her twenties or thirties who had recovered from COVID-19.

J is TRBJ2-2 and V is TRBV24-1; maybe TRBD1 (6 bases). Trimming stripped 6 bases from V and 2 bases from J, with 9 bases between. The length of the CDR3 is 14 residues. CDR1 and CDR2 (germline): KGHDR, SFDVKD. CDR3 loop: CATSTGTNTGELFF. In DNA, the CDR3 is TGTGCCACCAGTACAGGGACCAACACCGGGGAGCTGTTTTTT.

The genes are TRBV4-2 and TRBJ2-5, with 10 positions matching TRBD2. Germline V gene lookup returns CDR1 LGHNA and CDR2 YNFKEQ. The CDR3 has 18 residues. After removal of 4 bases from V and 5 bases from J, the junction contained 16 bases not matched to a gene. The CDR3 reads CASSRTGLAEVNKETQYF. Here the CDR3 DNA reads TGTGCCAGCAGCCGAACAGGACTAGCGGAAGTAAATAAGGAGACCCAGTACTTC.

The V gene is TRBV19, the J gene TRBJ1-2, with D tentatively TRBD1 (6 bases). CDR1 is LNHDA, CDR2 SQIVND, per germline (reference sequence). The CDR3 contains 13 residues. V lost 3 bases to trimming and J lost 8 bases, with 13 bases between them. The CDR3 DNA sequence: TGTGCCAGTAGTATTCGACAGGCAGGCGGCTACACCTTC. Protein sequence: CASSIRQAGGYTF.

This chain uses TRBV7-3 with TRBJ2-2; D unclear. V lost 5 bases to trimming and J lost 6 bases, with 13 bases between them. This CDR3 has 14 residues. From germline, CDR1 is SGHTA and CDR2 FQGTGA. CDR3 sequence: CASSPQAPPGELFF. Here the CDR3 DNA reads TGTGCCAGCAGCCCCCAGGCCCCTCCCGGGGAGCTGTTTTTT.

The genes are TRBV18 and TRBJ1-2, with D unresolved. The CDR3 is 15 residues long. Germline-derived CDR1 and CDR2 are KGHSH and LQKENI. Trimming took off 3 bases at V and 4 bases at J, with 15 bases between the two ends. The CDR3 coding sequence is TGTGCCAGCTCACCCCTTGATGGCATCAGCTATGGCTACACCTTC. Translating gives CASSPLDGISYGYTF.

J is TRBJ2-7 and V is TRBV12-5, with D uncertain. V was pared by 2 bases and J by 5 bases, with 13 bases between. The CDR3 contains 14 residues. The germline V gene encodes CDR1 LGHNT and CDR2 FRNRAP. CDR3 loop: CASGLRETVDEQYF. CDR3 DNA: TGTGCTAGTGGTTTGAGAGAAACGGTGGACGAGCAGTACTTC.

The V call is TRBV10-1, the J call TRBJ2-2, with D perhaps TRBD2 (5 bases). This CDR3 has 14 amino acids. CDR1 is WNHNN and CDR2 is SYGVQD in the germline V gene (reference sequence). V lost 4 bases and J 4 bases, leaving 10 bases between the germline ends. The CDR3 protein is CASSGSAATGELFF. CDR3 in DNA: TGCGCCAGCAGTGGGTCAGCGGCCACCGGGGAGCTGTTTTTT.

The CDR3 DNA follows: TGTGCCAGCAGCTTGGGGACAGGAACCTACAATGAGCAGTTCTTC. This encodes CASSLGTGTYNEQFF. This rearrangement joins TRBV5-6 to TRBJ2-1; 7 bases line up with TRBD1. V gave up 0 bases and J gave up 2 bases; unmatched junction bases: 2. Germline CDR1 SGHDT, CDR2 YYEEEE. The CDR3 has 15 residues.

The V and J genes are TRBV3-1 (or the pseudogene TRBV3-2) and TRBJ1-4; tentatively, D is TRBD1 (6 bases). The CDR3 length is 14 residues. Germline loops: CDR1 LGHDT, CDR2 YNNKEL (reference sequence). V was pared by 1 base and J by 8 bases, with 11 bases between. CDR3 in DNA: TGTGCCAGCAGCCAAGTACAGGGTGAGGAAAAACTGTTTTTT. It specifies CASSQVQGEEKLFF.

This clone was picked up one time. V and J are TRBV6-5 and TRBJ1-5, with D possibly being TRBD1 (5 bases). The CDR3 contains 15 residues. V was trimmed by 4 bases and J by 4 bases, leaving 14 bases between them. Germline loops: CDR1 MNHEY, CDR2 SVGAGI. The CDR3: CASSSQGLGNQPQHF. For the CDR3, the DNA is TGTGCCAGCAGTTCGCAGGGACTGGGGAATCAGCCCCAGCATTTT.

The chain combines TRBV27 with TRBJ1-2; 7 bases align to TRBD1. V trimming: 5 bases; J trimming: 8 bases; junction bases outside the gene matches: 5. The CDR3 has 12 amino acids. CDR1 MNHEY and CDR2 SMNVEV come from the germline V gene (reference sequence). CDR3 loop: CASSKTGWGYTF. The CDR3 bases are TGTGCCAGCAGTAAGACAGGGTGGGGCTACACCTTC.

This chain connects TRBV7-6 to TRBJ1-1; a possible D gene is TRBD1 (5 bases). The V end was cut by 1 base, the J end by 5 bases, with 11 bases between. The CDR3 runs to 14 residues. The V gene's germline CDR1 is SGHVS and CDR2 FNYEAQ. In DNA form, the CDR3 reads TGTGCCAGCAGCTTAGTGGGGGGTGGGACTGAAGCTTTCTTT. Translated, it gives CASSLVGGGTEAFF.